Presented here are 15 T cell receptor beta chains from one specimen sequenced in a study of T-cell memory formation after mild COVID-19 listed by TCRdb under 2021. Library creation used 5' RACE. Sequencing took place on an Illumina NovaSeq 6000. Through fastp at Q25 and MiXCR, TCRdb rebuilt clones from the public reads, retaining in-frame beta chains. One record per CDR3 amino acid sequence lists the most common genes and DNA. Counted in this sample were some 150,000 distinct CDR3 sequences; about 19% of them appeared once. Of the sample, around 2.4% falls within the top ten clones. Input material: PBMCs or a T cell subset sorted from them (not recorded which). The receptors stem from an adult woman who had mild COVID-19 (a few samples of this study predate the infection). The sample titles of this study are shuffled in the database, so cell type and time point are left out; the donor was told from shared clones.

The chain uses TRBV5-1 and TRBJ2-3; D is tentatively TRBD1 or TRBD2 (6 bases each). Germline assignment: CDR1 SGHRS and CDR2 YFSETQ. CDR3 size: 18 residues. V lost 1 base and J lost 0, with 18 bases in between. In nucleotides, the CDR3 is TGCGCCAGCAGCTTGACCTGGGCACGGGGGCTTAGCACAGATACGCAGTATTTT. It encodes CASSLTWARGLSTDTQYF.

This clonotype occurred a few times. The CDR3 sequence: CSAGLVARPYEQYF. CDR3 nucleotides: TGCAGTGCTGGACTAGTAGCGAGGCCCTACGAGCAGTACTTC. The chain joins TRBV20-1 to TRBJ2-7; 7 nucleotides line up with TRBD2. CDR3 length: 14 amino acids. Per the germline V gene, CDR1 is DFQATT and CDR2 is SNEGSKA (reference sequence). V was pared by 5 bases and J by 2 bases, with 9 bases of the junction left unmatched.

V and J are TRBV18 and TRBJ2-1; D perhaps matches TRBD2 (6 bases). Germline V gene lookup returns CDR1 KGHSH and CDR2 LQKENI. Deletions cut 6 bases from V and 5 bases from J, with 17 bases between. The CDR3 is 15 amino acids. The CDR3 protein is CASSPGTQGNNEQFF. CDR3 bases: TGTGCCAGCTCCCCAGGGACTCAAGGTAACAATGAGCAGTTCTTC. Filled out from reference TRBV18 and TRBJ2-1, the complete variable domain reads NAGVMQNPRHLVRRRGQEARLRCSPMKGHSHVYWYRQLPEEGLKFMVYLQKENIIDESGMPKERFSAEFPKEGPSILRIQQVVRGDSAAYFCASSPGTQGNNEQFFGPGTRLTVL.

This sequence joins TRBV18 and TRBJ2-1, with 9 bases identical to TRBD2. The CDR3 is 17 residues long. The germline V gene has CDR1 KGHSH and CDR2 LQKENI. V trimming: 6 bases; J trimming: 4 bases; junction bases outside the gene matches: 13. For the CDR3, the DNA is TGTGCCAGCTCCCCCCTCGGTGGTAGCGGGGGATACAATGAGCAGTTCTTC. Its translation is CASSPLGGSGGYNEQFF.

The CDR3 bases are TGCAGTGCTACCCCGGCGGGCAGCGCAGAATATCGGGCCCTCCACTTT. This gives the protein CSATPAGSAEYRALHF. The J gene is TRBJ1-6, the V gene TRBV20-1, with D unclear. CDR1 and CDR2 (germline): DFQATT, SNEGSKA (reference sequence). Trimming stripped 4 bases from V and 14 bases from J, with 27 bases between. The CDR3 covers 16 residues.

The gene calls are TRBV5-1 and TRBJ1-2, with a tentative D call TRBD1 (5 bases). The CDR3 has 16 amino acids. Trimming shortened V by 0 bases and J by 2 bases, and 14 bases separated the two germline ends. Germline values: CDR1 SGHRS, CDR2 YFSETQ. CDR3: CASSLELRGPNYGYTF. In nucleotides, the CDR3 is TGCGCCAGCAGCTTGGAGTTGAGGGGTCCCAACTATGGCTACACCTTC. The full variable domain, with the rest looked up from reference TRBV5-1 and TRBJ1-2, is KAGVTQTPRYLIKTRGQQVTLSCSPISGHRSVSWYQQTPGQGLQFLFEYFSETQRNKGNFPGRFSGRQFSNSRSEMNVSTLELGDSALYLCASSLELRGPNYGYTFGSGTRLTVV.

This clonotype was recorded a few times. J is TRBJ2-7 and V is TRBV3-1, with 7 bases lining up with TRBD1. Per germline, CDR1 LGHDT and CDR2 YNNKEL (reference sequence). V gave up 4 bases and J gave up 6 bases; unmatched junction bases: 9. This CDR3 comprises 14 residues. Here the CDR3 DNA reads TGTGCCAGCAGCCGGGACAGAAGCATAGGCGAGCAGTACTTC. Protein: CASSRDRSIGEQYF.

There are a few counts of this clonotype. One junction end disagrees with the germline gene, perhaps due to a read error. The rearrangement links TRBV12-3 or TRBV12-4 to TRBJ2-3, with 11 bases aligning to TRBD2. The CDR3 runs to 15 residues. Written as DNA, the CDR3 is TGTGCCAGCAGTGTAGCGGGGGGGAGCACAGATACGCAGTATTTT. Its translation is CASSVAGGSTDTQYF.

V usage is TRBV28 and J usage is TRBJ1-2, with 7 bases matching TRBD1. The germline V gene encodes CDR1 MDHEN and CDR2 SYDVKM. V gave up 10 bases and J gave up 6 bases; unmatched junction bases: 11. The CDR3 runs to 13 residues. DNA of the CDR3: TGTGCCACCCCGATGAGGGGGCAGAATGGCTACACCTTC. Translating it yields CATPMRGQNGYTF.

There are a few counts of this clonotype. This rearrangement joins TRBV4-1 to TRBJ1-5, with D possibly matching TRBD1 (5 bases). V lost 0 bases and J 7 bases, leaving 13 bases between the germline ends. Germline V gene data show CDR1 as MGHRA and CDR2 as YSYEKL. The CDR3 contains 15 residues. The chain's CDR3 is CASSQEIGAGQPQHF. In DNA form, the CDR3 reads TGCGCCAGCAGCCAAGAGATAGGGGCCGGGCAGCCCCAGCATTTT.

V gene TRBV30 combines with J gene TRBJ1-3; 7 positions agree with TRBD1. From germline, CDR1 is GTSNPN and CDR2 SVGIG (reference sequence). V was pared by 2 bases and J by 0 bases, with 13 bases of the junction left unmatched. The CDR3 spans 18 residues. In DNA form, the CDR3 reads TGTGCCTGGAGTTTATTCCTCGGGACAGTTCGCTCTGGAAACACCATATATTTT. It specifies CAWSLFLGTVRSGNTIYF.

The genes are TRBV20-1 and TRBJ1-1; 9 nucleotides align to TRBD1. V was clipped by 4 bases and J by 4 bases; unmatched bases: 1. This CDR3 has 12 residues. Germline-derived CDR1 and CDR2 are DFQATT and SNEGSKA (reference sequence). The chain's CDR3 is CSATDRGTEAFF. CDR3 DNA: TGCAGTGCTACGGACAGGGGCACTGAAGCTTTCTTT.

The table lists this clonotype with a count of one. The chain is built from TRBV4-2 and TRBJ2-6; D remains unclear. The CDR3 length is 15 residues. CDR1 and CDR2 (germline): LGHNA, YNFKEQ. The V gene lost 3 bases and the J gene lost 0 bases, with 6 bases spanning the gap. The CDR3 reads CASSHPVSGANVLTF. The DNA for the CDR3 is TGTGCCAGCAGCCACCCGGTCTCTGGGGCCAACGTCCTGACTTTC.

This clonotype was recorded many times. The J gene is TRBJ1-5, the V gene TRBV12-3 or TRBV12-4; 8 bases fit TRBD1. The CDR3 has 13 amino acids. The CDR3 region has the DNA TGTGCTACTCAGGGGGCACACAATCAGCCCCAGCATTTT. Protein: CATQGAHNQPQHF.

Here the CDR3 reads CATSDYRDRGTGELFF. The CDR3 DNA sequence: TGTGCCACCAGTGATTACAGGGACAGGGGAACCGGGGAGCTGTTTTTT. The chain uses TRBV24-1 and TRBJ2-2; 10 bases line up with TRBD1. The V and J ends lost 2 bases and 5 bases, in that order; junction bases with no gene match: 4. Germline V CDR1 and CDR2: KGHDR, SFDVKD. The CDR3 is 16 residues long.